This TCR beta chain was profiled in a study of T-cell reconstitution after alpha-beta-depleted transplantation in children. The germline V gene has CDR1 SGHDT and CDR2 YYEEEE. This CDR3 spans 16 amino acids. Trimming removed 3 bases from V and 6 bases from J; junction bases left unmatched: 13. TCRbeta library construction was performed incorporating unique molecular identifiers. From the PCR reads, TCRdb called clonotypes with MiXCR, one entry per CDR3 protein. The table has a few hundred thousand distinct CDR3 sequences, around 12% seen once. The sequenced sample was PBMCs from the stem cell graft donor, obtained from the stem cell graft. The clonotype was recovered from a human donor who donated a stem cell graft to a child with combined immunodeficiency. The chain links TRBV5-6 to TRBJ1-2, with TRBD1 identical over 8 bases. CDR3 DNA sequence: TGTGCCAGCAGCTCATATAATAAACAGGGGGAAGATGGCTACACCTTC. It specifies CASSSYNKQGEDGYTF.